This TCR beta chain was identified in a study of control samples from healthy donors and cancer patients. There are 13 residues in the CDR3. Looked up from germline, CDR1 is MGHDK and CDR2 is SYGVNS. The J segment lost 5 bases and the V segment lost 5 bases, leaving 5 bases of the junction unmatched. Produced via immunoSEQ multiplex PCR; TCRdb's table is partial and in-frame only. The table shows about 160,000 clones, with around 90% occurring only once. The sample was blood. The chain combines TRBV25-1 with TRBJ2-5; TRBD1 matches 7 bases. The clonotype originates from a woman in her 30s in good health. The CDR3 sequence: CASSQGTAETQYF. The CDR3, as DNA: TGTGCCAGCAGTCAAGGGACAGCGGAGACCCAGTACTTC.